Listed here are 24 T cell receptor beta chains from one sample, sequenced in a study of blood T cell repertoires in COVID-19. Profiling relied on immunoSEQ multiplex PCR, and the TCRdb table lists in-frame clones only, not all of them. The sample has over 75,000 clones, around nine tenths seen once. Sequenced sample: peripheral blood. Every receptor here comes from a woman at least 80 years old with acute or convalescent COVID-19.

The chain links TRBV19 to TRBJ2-7; no firm D call. The CDR3 covers 13 residues. V was cut by 6 bases and J by 0 bases, with 9 bases left in between. CDR1 is LNHDA and CDR2 is SQIVND in the germline V gene (reference sequence). Written as DNA, the CDR3 is TGTGCCAGTAGGACATCTTACTCCTACGAGCAGTACTTC. Protein product: CASRTSYSYEQYF.

The chain carries TRBV18 and TRBJ2-3; 9 positions agree with TRBD1. CDR1 and CDR2 from the germline V gene are KGHSH and LQKENI. There are 16 residues in the CDR3. With 2 bases clipped from V and 3 bases from J, the junction kept 6 bases outside the gene matches. This CDR3 is CASSPAGGQGTDTQYF. The DNA of the CDR3 is TGTGCCAGCTCACCAGCGGGTGGACAGGGGACAGATACGCAGTATTTT.

The chain couples TRBV15 to TRBJ1-2; no reliable D call. Looked up from germline, CDR1 is LNHNV and CDR2 is YYDKDF (reference sequence). V was shortened by 0 bases and J by 6 bases, with 8 bases between the two germline ends. The CDR3 is 13 residues long. The CDR3 coding sequence is TGTGCCACCAGCAGAGATCCAGGCGATGGCTACACCTTC. This translates into CATSRDPGDGYTF.

This clone was counted a single time. The chain couples TRBV10-3 to TRBJ1-6; 10 nucleotides match TRBD1. After removal of 2 bases from V and 12 bases from J, the junction contained 10 bases not matched to a gene. This CDR3 region has 16 residues. In germline, CDR1 is ENHRY, CDR2 SYGVKD. The CDR3: CAISEPGGTGDLPLHF. The DNA for the CDR3 is TGTGCCATCAGTGAGCCTGGCGGGACAGGGGATTTACCCCTCCACTTT.

This clone was counted between two and nine times. The chain is built from TRBV14 and TRBJ1-6, with unresolved D. Trimming pared 0 bases from V and 8 bases from J, leaving 8 bases between. Germline CDR1 reads SGHDN; CDR2 reads FVKESK. The CDR3 sequence is 14 residues long. In DNA, the CDR3 is TGTGCCAGCAGCCAAGATCAGAGGTATTCACCCCTCCACTTT. This codes for CASSQDQRYSPLHF.

The V and J genes are TRBV7-2 and TRBJ1-2, with D possibly TRBD1 on 5 matching bases. The germline CDR1 and CDR2 sequences are SGHTA and FQGNSA. V was cut by 3 bases and J by 4 bases, with 9 bases left in between. The CDR3 runs to 13 residues. CDR3 sequence (DNA): TGTGCCAGCAGCTTTAAGGACATCTATGGCTACACCTTC. Translating gives CASSFKDIYGYTF. Based on the CDR3 plus reference TRBV7-2 and TRBJ1-2, the full variable domain is GAGVSQSPSNKVTEKGKDVELRCDPISGHTALYWYRQSLGQGLEFLIYFQGNSAPDKSGLPSDRFSAERTGGSVSTLTIQRTQQEDSAVYLCASSFKDIYGYTFGSGTRLTVV.

This chain uses TRBV10-1 with TRBJ1-1; D ambiguous. The CDR3 is 13 amino acids. With 3 bases removed from V and 1 base from J, the gap between germline ends came to 6 bases. CDR1 and CDR2 from the germline V gene are WNHNN and SYGVQD (reference sequence). The CDR3 DNA reads TGCGCCAGCAGTGATAGGAGGAACACTGAAGCTTTCTTT. This codes for CASSDRRNTEAFF.

CDR3 bases: TGTGCCAGCTCGTCCGGGACTAGTACCGAGCAGTACTTC. Its protein is CASSSGTSTEQYF. The V and J genes are TRBV18 and TRBJ2-7; 8 bases are a match to TRBD2. Germline V gene data show CDR1 as KGHSH and CDR2 as LQKENI. J lost 6 bases, V lost 6 bases, and 7 bases had no gene match. The CDR3 runs to 13 residues.

The chain links TRBV18 to TRBJ2-3, with 8 bases aligning to TRBD1. Germline-derived CDR1 and CDR2 are KGHSH and LQKENI. The CDR3 has 16 amino acids. V trimming: 2 bases; J trimming: 1 base; junction bases outside the gene matches: 5. CDR3 protein: CASSPKATGGTDTQYF. The CDR3 DNA reads as TGTGCCAGCTCACCAAAGGCGACAGGGGGCACAGATACGCAGTATTTT.

The J gene is TRBJ1-5, the V gene TRBV19, with TRBD1 matching 10 bases. The CDR3 covers 14 residues. The J segment lost 4 bases and the V segment lost 3 bases, leaving 0 bases of the junction unmatched. CDR1 LNHDA and CDR2 SQIVND come from the germline V gene (reference sequence). The CDR3 is CASSMGQGNQPQHF. The CDR3 bases are TGTGCCAGTAGTATGGGACAGGGGAATCAGCCCCAGCATTTT. The variable domain in full, with the rest retrieved from reference TRBV19 and TRBJ1-5, is DGGITQSPKYLFRKEGQNVTLSCEQNLNHDAMYWYRQDPGQGLRLIYYSQIVNDFQKGDIAEGYSVSREKKESFPLTVTSAQKNPTAFYLCASSMGQGNQPQHFGDGTRLSIL.

This chain joins TRBV5-5 and TRBJ1-4; TRBD1 might be the D (6 bases). The V gene lost 0 bases and the J gene lost 8 bases, with 17 bases spanning the gap. This CDR3 has 16 residues. Per germline, CDR1 SGHKS and CDR2 YYEKEE (reference sequence). CDR3 sequence (DNA): TGTGCCAGCAGCTTGGAAGGCGGCAGGGGTCGGGAAAAACTGTTTTTT. This codes for CASSLEGGRGREKLFF.

This clone came up once. V is TRBV6-5 and J is TRBJ1-5; D gene ambiguous. This CDR3 spans 12 amino acids. Looked up from germline, CDR1 is MNHEY and CDR2 is SVGAGI. Trimming left V 8 bases short and J 4 bases short, with 9 bases between. The chain's CDR3 is CASLRENQPQHF. The CDR3 nucleotides are TGTGCCAGCCTAAGGGAGAATCAGCCCCAGCATTTT.

The V and J genes are TRBV5-1 and TRBJ1-1; tentative D call: TRBD1 (6 bases). The germline V gene encodes CDR1 SGHRS and CDR2 YFSETQ. V was clipped by 0 bases and J by 0 bases, with 12 bases between them. The CDR3 contains 16 residues. The CDR3: CASSLATGIMNTEAFF. The CDR3 DNA is TGCGCCAGCAGCTTGGCGACAGGAATCATGAACACTGAAGCTTTCTTT.

V gene TRBV5-6 combines with J gene TRBJ2-7; no reliable D call. This CDR3 has 13 residues. V was shortened by 4 bases and J by 2 bases, with 10 bases between the two germline ends. Germline loops: CDR1 SGHDT, CDR2 YYEEEE. CDR3 bases: TGTGCCAGCAGCCATGACAATACCTACGAGCAGTACTTC. This translates into CASSHDNTYEQYF.

V is TRBV5-1 and J is TRBJ1-4, with a tentative D call TRBD1 (6 bases). Germline V gives CDR1 SGHRS, CDR2 YFSETQ. The V end was cut by 6 bases, the J end by 10 bases, with 19 bases between. The CDR3 runs 14 residues. The CDR3 DNA sequence: TGCGCCAGCAACCAGGGGTCCGCATCTGGAAAACTGTTTTTT. Protein: CASNQGSASGKLFF.

V usage is TRBV6-5 and J usage is TRBJ1-2; D is ambiguous. The germline CDR1 and CDR2 sequences are MNHEY and SVGAGI. V lost 10 bases and J 4 bases, leaving 13 bases between the germline ends. The CDR3 spans 12 residues. The CDR3 nucleotides read TGTGCCACCAACAGCGGGTCCTATGGCTACACCTTC. Amino acids: CATNSGSYGYTF.

This sequence joins TRBV18 and TRBJ1-1; 7 nucleotides line up with TRBD1. The trim removed 5 bases at V and 5 bases at J, leaving 8 bases unmatched. There are 14 residues in the CDR3. Germline V gives CDR1 KGHSH, CDR2 LQKENI. The CDR3 DNA reads TGTGCCAGCTCAGAAAGCCAGGGGGTGACTGAAGCTTTCTTT. Translating gives CASSESQGVTEAFF.

The J gene is TRBJ2-3, the V gene TRBV5-8, with D perhaps matching TRBD2 (5 bases). CDR1 is SGHTS, CDR2 YDEGEE, per germline. The CDR3 covers 14 residues. Trimming stripped 0 bases from V and 5 bases from J, with 10 bases between. CDR3 coding DNA: TGTGCCAGCAGCTTGGCCGATCGGGGAGATACGCAGTATTTT. Protein product: CASSLADRGDTQYF.

The chain links TRBV7-9 to TRBJ2-4; possible D gene TRBD1, 6 bases. V was shortened by 1 base and J by 8 bases, with 15 bases between the two germline ends. The CDR3 consists of 15 residues. Germline V gives CDR1 SEHNR, CDR2 FQNEAQ (reference sequence). CDR3 sequence: CASSLGQAQRDIQYF. The CDR3 DNA is TGTGCCAGCAGCTTAGGACAGGCCCAAAGGGACATTCAGTACTTC.

V and J are TRBV6-2 or TRBV6-3 and TRBJ1-1; TRBD1 matches at 11 bases. Per the germline V gene, CDR1 is MNHEY and CDR2 is SVGEGT. V was pared by 4 bases and J by 12 bases, with 7 bases of the junction left unmatched. The CDR3 consists of 13 residues. CDR3 DNA sequence: TGTGCCAGCAGTTCAGGACAGGGGGCTGGAACTTTCTTT. Protein: CASSSGQGAGTFF.

The V and J genes are TRBV24-1 and TRBJ2-2; D is possibly TRBD1 (7 bases). V was clipped by 4 bases and J by 6 bases, with 14 bases between them. The CDR3 runs 15 residues. Germline loops: CDR1 KGHDR, CDR2 SFDVKD. The CDR3 loop reads CATSEMPRGAGELFF. The CDR3 nucleotides are TGTGCCACCAGTGAAATGCCCAGGGGGGCCGGGGAGCTGTTTTTT.

This clone came up once. This chain links TRBV29-1 with TRBJ1-1; possibly TRBD1 for D (5 bases). V was trimmed by 2 bases and J by 3 bases, leaving 10 bases between them. Germline values: CDR1 SQVTM, CDR2 ANQGSEA. The CDR3 sequence is 13 residues long. The CDR3 sequence is CSVERGHYTEAFF. The CDR3 bases are TGCAGCGTTGAAAGGGGCCACTACACTGAAGCTTTCTTT.

This chain joins TRBV30 and TRBJ2-1, with 10 bases matching TRBD2. The CDR3 length is 13 residues. Germline V gene lookup returns CDR1 GTSNPN and CDR2 SVGIG (reference sequence). V was clipped by 8 bases and J by 7 bases; unmatched bases: 8. CDR3 coding DNA: TGTGCCGGAGGGAAGCGGGAGGGAAATGAGCAGTTCTTC. Residues: CAGGKREGNEQFF.

The chain couples TRBV27 to TRBJ1-5; TRBD1 matches at 8 bases. The V gene end was trimmed by 8 bases and the J gene end by 6 bases; junction bases not matched to a gene: 6. This CDR3 has 13 residues. Germline V gives CDR1 MNHEY, CDR2 SMNVEV (reference sequence). The CDR3 nucleotides read TGTGCCAGCCGAGGACAGGGCCCTCAGCCCCAGCATTTT. It codes for CASRGQGPQPQHF.